Included here is one TCR beta chain sequence, with context. Its antigen is not known. Time point defined: week 35, safety follow-up. Each vaccine dose was 300 ug of mutant IDH1 20-mer peptide, with topical imiquimod. Per the germline V gene, CDR1 is MNHNS and CDR2 is SASEGT. The germline V and J ends were trimmed by 11 bases and 5 bases, with 17 bases remaining between them. The CDR3 has 13 amino acids. The source of the sample is a study of a mutant IDH1 vaccine in newly diagnosed glioma. Study background: The timing of visit V12 was week 35, and that of visit V13 was week 47.

The protocol was immunoSEQ multiplex PCR, while the TCRdb copy is restricted to in-frame clones and leaves out a portion. In the table there are approximately 66,000 clones, approximately 80% of which are singletons. Study-level findings and limits: There were vaccine-induced immune responses in about 92% of the patients.

This rearrangement joins TRBV6-1 to TRBJ2-3, with D unresolved. The input for sequencing was PBMCs, taken from a glioma patient whose treatment included an IDH1 peptide vaccine. The clonotype comes from a man aged 25-45 years with glioma. The CDR3 here is CAGPVIPGDTQYF. The CDR3 DNA reads as TGTGCCGGCCCGGTGATCCCCGGAGATACGCAGTATTTT.